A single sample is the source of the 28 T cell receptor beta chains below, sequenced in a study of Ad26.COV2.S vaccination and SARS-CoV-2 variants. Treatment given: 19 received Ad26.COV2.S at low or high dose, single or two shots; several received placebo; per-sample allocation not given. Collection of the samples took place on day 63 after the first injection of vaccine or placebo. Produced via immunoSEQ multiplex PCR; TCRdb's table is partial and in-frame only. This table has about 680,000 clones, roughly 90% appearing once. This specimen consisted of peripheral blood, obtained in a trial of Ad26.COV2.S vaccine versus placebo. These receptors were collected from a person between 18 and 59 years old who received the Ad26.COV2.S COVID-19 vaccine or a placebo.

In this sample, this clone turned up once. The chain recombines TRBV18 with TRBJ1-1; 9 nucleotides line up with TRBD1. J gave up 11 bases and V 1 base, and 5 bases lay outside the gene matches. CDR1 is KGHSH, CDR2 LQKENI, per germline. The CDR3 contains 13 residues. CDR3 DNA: TGTGCCAGCTCACCACTGGGACAGGGATTGGCTTTCTTT. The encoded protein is CASSPLGQGLAFF.

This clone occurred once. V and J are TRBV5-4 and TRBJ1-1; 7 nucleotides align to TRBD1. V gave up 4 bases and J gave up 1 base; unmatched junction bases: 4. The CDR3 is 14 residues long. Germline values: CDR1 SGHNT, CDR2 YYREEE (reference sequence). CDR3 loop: CASSPDRQNTEAFF. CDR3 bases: TGTGCCAGCAGCCCGGACAGGCAGAACACTGAAGCTTTCTTT.

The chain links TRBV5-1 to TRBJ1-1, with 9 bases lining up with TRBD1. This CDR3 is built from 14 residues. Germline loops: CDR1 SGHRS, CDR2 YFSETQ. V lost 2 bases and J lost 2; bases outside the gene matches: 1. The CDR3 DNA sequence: TGCGCCAGCAGCTTTACAGGGGGCAACACTGAAGCTTTCTTT. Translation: CASSFTGGNTEAFF.

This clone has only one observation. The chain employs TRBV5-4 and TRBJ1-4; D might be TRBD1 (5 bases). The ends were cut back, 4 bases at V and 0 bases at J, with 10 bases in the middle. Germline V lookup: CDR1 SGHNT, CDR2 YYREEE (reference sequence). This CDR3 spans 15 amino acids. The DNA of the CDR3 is TGTGCCAGCAGCCTTAGGGGAGCAACTAATGAAAAACTGTTTTTT. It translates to CASSLRGATNEKLFF.

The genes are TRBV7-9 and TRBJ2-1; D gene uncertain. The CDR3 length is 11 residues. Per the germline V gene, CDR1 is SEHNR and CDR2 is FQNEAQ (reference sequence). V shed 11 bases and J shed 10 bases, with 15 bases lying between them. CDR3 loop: CAWKVYQEQFF. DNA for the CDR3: TGTGCCTGGAAGGTGTATCAAGAGCAGTTCTTC.

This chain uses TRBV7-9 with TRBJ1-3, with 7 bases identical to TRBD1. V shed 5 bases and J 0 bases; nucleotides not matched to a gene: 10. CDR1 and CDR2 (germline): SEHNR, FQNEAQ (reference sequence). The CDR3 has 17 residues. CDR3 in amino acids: CASSPFGTAHSGNTIYF. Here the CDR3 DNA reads TGTGCCAGCAGCCCTTTCGGGACAGCCCACTCTGGAAACACCATATATTTT.

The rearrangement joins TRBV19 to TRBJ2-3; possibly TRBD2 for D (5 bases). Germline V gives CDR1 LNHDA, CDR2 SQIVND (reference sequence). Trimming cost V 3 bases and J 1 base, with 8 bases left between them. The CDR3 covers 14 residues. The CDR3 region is CASSMGSGTDTQYF. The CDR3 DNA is TGTGCCAGTAGTATGGGGAGTGGCACAGATACGCAGTATTTT.

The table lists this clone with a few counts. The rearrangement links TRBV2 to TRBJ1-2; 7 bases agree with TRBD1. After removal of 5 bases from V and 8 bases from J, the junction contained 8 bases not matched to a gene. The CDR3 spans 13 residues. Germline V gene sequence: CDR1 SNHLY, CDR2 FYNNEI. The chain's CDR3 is CASSKGQVTGYTF. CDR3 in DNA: TGTGCCAGCAGTAAAGGACAGGTTACAGGCTACACCTTC.

In nucleotides, the CDR3 is TGCGCCAGCAGTCACCAGGGTCAATATACTGAAGCTTTCTTT. Protein sequence: CASSHQGQYTEAFF. The chain recombines TRBV5-1 with TRBJ1-1, with D possibly being TRBD1 (5 bases). Trimming pared 5 bases from V and 5 bases from J, leaving 16 bases between. The CDR3 has 14 residues. The germline V gene has CDR1 SGHRS and CDR2 YFSETQ. The whole variable domain, filled in from reference TRBV5-1 and TRBJ1-1, reads KAGVTQTPRYLIKTRGQQVTLSCSPISGHRSVSWYQQTPGQGLQFLFEYFSETQRNKGNFPGRFSGRQFSNSRSEMNVSTLELGDSALYLCASSHQGQYTEAFFGQGTRLTVV.

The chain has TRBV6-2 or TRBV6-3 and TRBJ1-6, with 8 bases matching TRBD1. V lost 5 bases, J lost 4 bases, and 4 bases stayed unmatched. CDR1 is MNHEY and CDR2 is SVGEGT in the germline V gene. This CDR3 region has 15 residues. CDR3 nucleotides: TGTGCCAGCAGTCATCGGACAGGGTATAATTCACCCCTCCACTTT. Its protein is CASSHRTGYNSPLHF.

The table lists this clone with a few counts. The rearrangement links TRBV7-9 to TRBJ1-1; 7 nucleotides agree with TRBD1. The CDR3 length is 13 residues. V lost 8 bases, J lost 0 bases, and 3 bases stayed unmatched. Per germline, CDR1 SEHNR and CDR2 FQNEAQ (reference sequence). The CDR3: CASGQAMNTEAFF. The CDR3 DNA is TGTGCCAGCGGACAGGCGATGAACACTGAAGCTTTCTTT.

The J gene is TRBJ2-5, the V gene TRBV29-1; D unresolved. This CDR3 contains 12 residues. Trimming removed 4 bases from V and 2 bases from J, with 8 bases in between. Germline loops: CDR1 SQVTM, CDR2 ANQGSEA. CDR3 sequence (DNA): TGCAGCGTTGGTCACCAGCAAGAGACCCAGTACTTC. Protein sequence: CSVGHQQETQYF.

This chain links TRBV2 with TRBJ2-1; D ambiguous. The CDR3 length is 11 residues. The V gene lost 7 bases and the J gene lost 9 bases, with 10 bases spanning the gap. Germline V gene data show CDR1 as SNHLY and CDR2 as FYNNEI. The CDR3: CASTAYFEQFF. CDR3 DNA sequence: TGTGCCAGCACCGCTTATTTTGAGCAGTTCTTC.

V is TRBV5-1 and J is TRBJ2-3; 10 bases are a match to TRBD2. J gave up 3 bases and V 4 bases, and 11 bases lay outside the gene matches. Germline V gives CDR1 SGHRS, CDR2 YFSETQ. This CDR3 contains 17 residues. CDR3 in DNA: TGCGCCAGCAGCCGACGGGCTAGCGGGAGTTCTACAGATACGCAGTATTTT. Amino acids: CASSRRASGSSTDTQYF.

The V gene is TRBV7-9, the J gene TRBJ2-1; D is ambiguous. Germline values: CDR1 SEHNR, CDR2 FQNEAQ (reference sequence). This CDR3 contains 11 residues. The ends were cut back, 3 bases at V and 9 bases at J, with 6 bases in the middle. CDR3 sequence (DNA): TGTGCCAGCAGCTTTAAACTTGAGCAGTTCTTC. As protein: CASSFKLEQFF.

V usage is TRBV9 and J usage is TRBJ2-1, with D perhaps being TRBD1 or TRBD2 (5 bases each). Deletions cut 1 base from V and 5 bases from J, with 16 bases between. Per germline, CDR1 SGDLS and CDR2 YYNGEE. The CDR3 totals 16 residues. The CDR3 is CASSVTILRGDNEQFF. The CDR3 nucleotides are TGTGCCAGCAGCGTAACCATATTAAGGGGAGACAATGAGCAGTTCTTC. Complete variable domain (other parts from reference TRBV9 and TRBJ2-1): DSGVTQTPKHLITATGQRVTLRCSPRSGDLSVYWYQQSLDQGLQFLIQYYNGEERAKGNILERFSAQQFPDLHSELNLSSLELGDSALYFCASSVTILRGDNEQFFGPGTRLTVL.

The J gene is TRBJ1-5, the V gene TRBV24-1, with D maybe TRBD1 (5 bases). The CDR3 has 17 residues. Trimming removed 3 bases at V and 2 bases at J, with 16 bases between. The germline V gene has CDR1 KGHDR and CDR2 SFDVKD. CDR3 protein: CATSDPTEGQGNQPQHF. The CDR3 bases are TGTGCCACCAGTGATCCGACAGAGGGCCAGGGCAATCAGCCCCAGCATTTT.

This CDR3 is CASSPPPQRRSYGYTF. The CDR3 coding sequence is TGTGCCAGCAGCCCCCCTCCTCAGAGACGGTCCTATGGCTACACCTTC. This sequence joins TRBV9 and TRBJ1-2; no reliable D call. The germline CDR1 and CDR2 sequences are SGDLS and YYNGEE. The length of the CDR3 is 16 residues. The V end was cut by 4 bases, the J end by 4 bases, with 20 bases between.

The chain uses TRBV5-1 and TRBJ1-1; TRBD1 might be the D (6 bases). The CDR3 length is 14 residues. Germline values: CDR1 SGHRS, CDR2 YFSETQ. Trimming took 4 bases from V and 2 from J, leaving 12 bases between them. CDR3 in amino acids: CASSRIRGNTEAFF. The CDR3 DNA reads TGCGCCAGCAGCCGGATCAGGGGAAACACTGAAGCTTTCTTT.

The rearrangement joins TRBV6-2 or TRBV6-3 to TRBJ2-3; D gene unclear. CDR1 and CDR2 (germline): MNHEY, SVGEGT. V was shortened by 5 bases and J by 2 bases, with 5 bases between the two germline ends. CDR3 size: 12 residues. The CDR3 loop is CASSTVTDTQYF. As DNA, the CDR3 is TGTGCCAGCAGTACCGTCACAGATACGCAGTATTTT.

The CDR3 coding sequence is TGTGCCAGCAGCCCAGAAGTTGGGAATTCACCCCTCCACTTT. This gives the protein CASSPEVGNSPLHF. The rearrangement joins TRBV9 to TRBJ1-6; no definite D call. Germline CDR1 SGDLS, CDR2 YYNGEE. Trimming pared 4 bases from V and 7 bases from J, leaving 12 bases between. CDR3 length: 14 amino acids.

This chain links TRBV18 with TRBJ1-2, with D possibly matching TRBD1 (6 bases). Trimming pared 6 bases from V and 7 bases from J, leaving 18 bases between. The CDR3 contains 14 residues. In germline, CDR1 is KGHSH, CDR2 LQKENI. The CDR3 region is CASSADSFSGGYTF. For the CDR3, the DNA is TGTGCCAGCTCCGCGGACAGCTTTTCGGGTGGCTACACCTTC.

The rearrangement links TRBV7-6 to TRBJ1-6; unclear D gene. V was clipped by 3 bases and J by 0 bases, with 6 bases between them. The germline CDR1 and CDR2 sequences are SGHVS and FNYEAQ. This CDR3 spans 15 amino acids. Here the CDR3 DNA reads TGTGCCAGCAGCTTCAGCAGCTCCTATAATTCACCCCTCCACTTT. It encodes CASSFSSSYNSPLHF.

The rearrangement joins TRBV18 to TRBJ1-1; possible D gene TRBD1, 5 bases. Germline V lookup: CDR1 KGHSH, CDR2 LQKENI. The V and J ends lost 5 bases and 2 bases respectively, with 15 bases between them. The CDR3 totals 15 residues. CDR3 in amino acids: CASSGVGGVNTEAFF. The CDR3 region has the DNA TGTGCCAGCTCAGGCGTCGGGGGAGTTAACACTGAAGCTTTCTTT.

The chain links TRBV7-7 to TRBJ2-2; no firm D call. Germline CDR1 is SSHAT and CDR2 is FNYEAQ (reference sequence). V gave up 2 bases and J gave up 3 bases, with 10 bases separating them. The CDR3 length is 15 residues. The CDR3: CASSLRTDHTGELFF. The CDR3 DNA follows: TGTGCCAGCAGCTTAAGGACGGACCACACCGGGGAGCTGTTTTTT.

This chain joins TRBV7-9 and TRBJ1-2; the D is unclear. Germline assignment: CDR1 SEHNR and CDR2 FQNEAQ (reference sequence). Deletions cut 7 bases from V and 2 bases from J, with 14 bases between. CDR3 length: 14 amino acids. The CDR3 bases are TGTGCCAGCATCAACGGTGCTGGGAACTATGGCTACACCTTC. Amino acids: CASINGAGNYGYTF.

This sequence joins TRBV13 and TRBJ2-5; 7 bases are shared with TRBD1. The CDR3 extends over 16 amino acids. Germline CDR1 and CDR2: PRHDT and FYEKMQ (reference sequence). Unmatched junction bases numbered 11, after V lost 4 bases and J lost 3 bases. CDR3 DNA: TGTGCCAGCAGCTCAACTCAGACAGGGTTTGAAGAGACCCAGTACTTC. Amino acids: CASSSTQTGFEETQYF.

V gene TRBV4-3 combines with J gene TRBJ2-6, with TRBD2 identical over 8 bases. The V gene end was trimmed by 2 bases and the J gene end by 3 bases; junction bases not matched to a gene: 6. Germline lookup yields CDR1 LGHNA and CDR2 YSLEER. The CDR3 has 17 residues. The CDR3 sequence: CASSQLAGSGGANVLTF. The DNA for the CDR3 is TGCGCCAGCAGCCAACTAGCGGGTTCTGGTGGGGCCAACGTCCTGACTTTC.